This T cell receptor beta chain appears in the sequencing data of a study of blood T cell repertoires in COVID-19. The V gene lost 5 bases and the J gene lost 2 bases, with 7 bases spanning the gap. Germline V CDR1 and CDR2: MNHEY, SVGAGI. The CDR3 totals 13 residues. Sequencing used immunoSEQ multiplex PCR; TCRdb keeps in-frame clones, though not all of them. The sample contains 200,000 to 250,000 clones, under 90% of which appear only once. Recruits, aged about 18 to 89 years, lived in around 24 US areas. The source material was PBMCs or T cells enriched from blood (not recorded which). The sequence came from a woman aged 50 to 60 who had been exposed to COVID-19. The rearrangement joins TRBV6-5 to TRBJ1-5, with D tentatively TRBD1 (5 bases). CDR3 amino acids: CASSRQRNQPQHF. The CDR3 DNA follows: TGTGCCAGCAGTCGACAGCGCAATCAGCCCCAGCATTTT.